This TCR beta chain was recorded in a study of T cell repertoires in cytomegalovirus infection. Study in general: Public TCR beta signatures were indicative of both CMV infection and a matching HLA type. Overall study results and limits: Of the TCR beta families, the public ones yielded a cumulative frequency that identified carriers of CMV plus the relevant HLA.

This clonotype has just a few counts. Antigen specificity is unknown. TCRdb redid the calling of the reads with MiXCR, one entry per CDR3 protein. Among about 200,000 distinct CDR3 sequences listed, roughly 9% were seen once. This CDR3 spans 13 amino acids. Trimming removed 3 bases from V and 4 bases from J, with 12 bases in between. The germline CDR1 and CDR2 sequences are DFQATT and SNEGSKA (reference sequence). The sequence came from a human donor in good health (CMV status not recorded). Some clones in this sample may be carry-over from other donors' samples. Sequenced material: PBMCs. This chain uses TRBV20-1 with TRBJ1-1; D not certain. CDR3 coding DNA: TGCAGTGCTAGCCCGACCAGACTCACTGAAGCTTTCTTT. Protein: CSASPTRLTEAFF.